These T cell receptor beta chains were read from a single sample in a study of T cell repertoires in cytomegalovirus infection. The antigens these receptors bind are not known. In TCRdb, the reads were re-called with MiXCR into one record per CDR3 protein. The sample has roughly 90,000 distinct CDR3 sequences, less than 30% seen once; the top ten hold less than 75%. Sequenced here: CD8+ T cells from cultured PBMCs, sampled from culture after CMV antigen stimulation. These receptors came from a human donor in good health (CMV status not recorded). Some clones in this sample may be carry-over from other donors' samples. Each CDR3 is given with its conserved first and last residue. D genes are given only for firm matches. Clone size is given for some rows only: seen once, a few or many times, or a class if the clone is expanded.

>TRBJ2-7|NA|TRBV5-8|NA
TGTGCCAGCAGCTCAGGGTGGGGGACTGTCCCCGGCGAGCAGTACTTC
CASSSGWGTVPGEQYF
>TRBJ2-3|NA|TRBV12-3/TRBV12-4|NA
TGTGCCAGCAGTTTGCGGGGTAACACAGATGCGCAGTATTTT
CASSLRGNTDAQYF
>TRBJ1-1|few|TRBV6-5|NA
TGTGCCAGCAGTTTGGGACGGGGTTTGAACACTGAAGCTTTCTTT
CASSLGRGLNTEAFF
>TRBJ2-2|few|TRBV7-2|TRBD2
TGTGCCAGCAGCCCGGGGACTATAGACACCGGGGAGCTGTTTTTT
CASSPGTIDTGELFF
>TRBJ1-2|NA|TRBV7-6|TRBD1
TGTGCCAGCGTCCAGGGGGGCCTCGGCTACACCTTC
CASVQGGLGYTF
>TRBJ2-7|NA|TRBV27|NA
TGTGCCAGCAGTTTACTCGGGACATCATACGAGCAGTACTTC
CASSLLGTSYEQYF
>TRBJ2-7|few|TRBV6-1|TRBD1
TGTGCCAGCAGTCGGGGGCGCGGACAGGGAGGCTACGAGCAGTACTTC
CASSRGRGQGGYEQYF
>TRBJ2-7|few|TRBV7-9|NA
TGTGCCAGCAACCGCCAGAAATGGAGTGACGAGCAGTACTTC
CASNRQKWSDEQYF
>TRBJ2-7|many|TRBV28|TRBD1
TGTGCCAGCAGTTTATTATACGTGGGGACAGGGAAATACGAGCAGTACTTC
CASSLLYVGTGKYEQYF
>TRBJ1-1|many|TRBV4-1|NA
TGCGCCAGCAGCCAAGATCGGTCAACCATGAACACTGAAGCTTTCTTT
CASSQDRSTMNTEAFF
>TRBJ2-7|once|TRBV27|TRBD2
TGTGCCAGCAGCCTGACTAGCACCTACGAGCAGTACTTC
CASSLTSTYEQYF
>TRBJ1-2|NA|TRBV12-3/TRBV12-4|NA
TGTGCCAGCAGTTTTAGTGCGTCAGGAGATGGCTACACCTTC
CASSFSASGDGYTF
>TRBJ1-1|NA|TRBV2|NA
TGTGCCAGCAGTGAGGGAAGGATGAACACTGAAGCTTTCTTT
CASSEGRMNTEAFF
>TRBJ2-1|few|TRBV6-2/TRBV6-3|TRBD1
TGTGCCAGCCGACGACAGGGGGCGAAAGATGAGCAGTTCTTC
CASRRQGAKDEQFF
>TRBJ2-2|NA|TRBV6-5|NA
TGTGCCAGCAGTTACTCCAGGCCGAACACCGGGGAGCTGTTTTTT
CASSYSRPNTGELFF
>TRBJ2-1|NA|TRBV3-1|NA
TGTGCCAGCAGCCAAGACCCGGGGGTTAACTACAATGAGCAGTTCTTC
CASSQDPGVNYNEQFF
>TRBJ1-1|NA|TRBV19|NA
TGTGCCAGTAGTACACAGGGTTGGGACACTGAAGCTTTCTTT
CASSTQGWDTEAFF
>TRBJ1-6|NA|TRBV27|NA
TGTGCCAGCAGTCCCTACCCCAGGACACCCCTCCACTTT
CASSPYPRTPLHF
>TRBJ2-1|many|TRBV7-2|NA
TGTGCCAGCAGCTTACTGACACCCAATGAGCAGTTCTTC
CASSLLTPNEQFF
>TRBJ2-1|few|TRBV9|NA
TGTGCCAGCAGCGTATTCGTGGCGAGCTCCTACAATGAGCAGTTCTTC
CASSVFVASSYNEQFF
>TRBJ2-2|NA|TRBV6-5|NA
TGTGCCAGCAGTTACTCGCTAGGCTCCACCGGGGAGCTGTTTTTT
CASSYSLGSTGELFF
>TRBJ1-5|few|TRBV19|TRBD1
TGTGCCAGTAACCCGACAGGGGCGATTGCTAGCAATCAGCCCCAGCATTTT
CASNPTGAIASNQPQHF
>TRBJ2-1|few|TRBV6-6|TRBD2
TGTGCCAGCAGCTGGACTAGCGAGTACAATGAGCAGTTCTTC
CASSWTSEYNEQFF
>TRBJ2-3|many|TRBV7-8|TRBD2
TGTGCCAGCAGCTGGCTAGCGGGAGCCACAGATACGCAGTATTTT
CASSWLAGATDTQYF
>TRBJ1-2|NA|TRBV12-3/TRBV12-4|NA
TGTGCCAGCAGTTTAGCGCTAATTGGGGACGCGGCCTATGGCTACACCTTC
CASSLALIGDAAYGYTF
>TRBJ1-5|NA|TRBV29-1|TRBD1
TGCAGCGTGGCTGGCGGGACAGGACCTAATCAGCCCCAGCATTTT
CSVAGGTGPNQPQHF
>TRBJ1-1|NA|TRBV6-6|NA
TGTGCCTCTCATCGCAGCGGCATGAACACTGAAGCTTTCTTT
CASHRSGMNTEAFF
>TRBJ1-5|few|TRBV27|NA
TGTGCCAGCAGTTTATCTTCGACGCCCCAGCCCCAGCATTTT
CASSLSSTPQPQHF
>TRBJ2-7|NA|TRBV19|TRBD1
TGTGCCAGTAGCCCGGACAGGCCTTACTACGAGCAGTACTTC
CASSPDRPYYEQYF
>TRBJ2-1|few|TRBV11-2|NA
TGTGCCAGCAGCCACCGGGACACCCAGTTCTTC
CASSHRDTQFF
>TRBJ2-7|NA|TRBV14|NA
TGTGCCAGCAGCCAAGAGGAGGCTCTTCCCTACGAGCAGTACTTC
CASSQEEALPYEQYF